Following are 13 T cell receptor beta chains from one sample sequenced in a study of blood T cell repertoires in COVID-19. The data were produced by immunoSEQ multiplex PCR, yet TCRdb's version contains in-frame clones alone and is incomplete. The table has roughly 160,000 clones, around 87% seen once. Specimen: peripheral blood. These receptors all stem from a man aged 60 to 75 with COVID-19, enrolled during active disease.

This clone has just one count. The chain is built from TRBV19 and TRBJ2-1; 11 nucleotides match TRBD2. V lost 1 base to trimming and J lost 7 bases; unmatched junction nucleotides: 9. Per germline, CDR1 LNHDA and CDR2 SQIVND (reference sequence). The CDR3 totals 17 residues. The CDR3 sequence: CASSIAGLAVGRNEQFF. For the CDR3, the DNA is TGTGCCAGTAGTATAGCGGGACTAGCGGTGGGAAGAAATGAGCAGTTCTTC.

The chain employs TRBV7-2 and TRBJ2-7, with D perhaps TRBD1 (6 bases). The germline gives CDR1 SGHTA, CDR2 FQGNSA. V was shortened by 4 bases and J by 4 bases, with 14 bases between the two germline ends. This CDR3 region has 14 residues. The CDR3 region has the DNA TGTGCCAGCAGCTCTCGCAGGGGTTGGTACGAGCAGTACTTC. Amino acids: CASSSRRGWYEQYF.

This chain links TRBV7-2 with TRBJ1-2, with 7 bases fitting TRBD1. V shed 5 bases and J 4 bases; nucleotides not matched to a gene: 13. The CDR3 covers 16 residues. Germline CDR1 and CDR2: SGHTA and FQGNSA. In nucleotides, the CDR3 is TGTGCCAGCAGCCCCGGACAGGTCGCGACCCTCTATGGCTACACCTTC. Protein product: CASSPGQVATLYGYTF.

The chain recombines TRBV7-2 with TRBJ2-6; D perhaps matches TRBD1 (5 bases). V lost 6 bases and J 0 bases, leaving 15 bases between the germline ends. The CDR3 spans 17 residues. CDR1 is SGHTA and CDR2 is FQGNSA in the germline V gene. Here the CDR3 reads CASSLVGDYSGANVLTF. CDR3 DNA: TGTGCCAGCAGTTTGGTAGGGGATTACTCTGGGGCCAACGTCCTGACTTTC.

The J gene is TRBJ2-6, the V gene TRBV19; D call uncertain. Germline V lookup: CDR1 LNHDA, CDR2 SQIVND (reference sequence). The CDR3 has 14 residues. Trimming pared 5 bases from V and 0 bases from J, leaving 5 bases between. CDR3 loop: CASSYFSGANVLTF. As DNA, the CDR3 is TGTGCCAGTAGTTACTTCTCTGGGGCCAACGTCCTGACTTTC.

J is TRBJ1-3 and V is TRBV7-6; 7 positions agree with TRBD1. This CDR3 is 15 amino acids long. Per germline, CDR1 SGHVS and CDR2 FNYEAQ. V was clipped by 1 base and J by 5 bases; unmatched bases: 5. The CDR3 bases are TGTGCCAGCAGCTTAGAGACAGGGATACGAAACACCATATATTTT. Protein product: CASSLETGIRNTIYF.

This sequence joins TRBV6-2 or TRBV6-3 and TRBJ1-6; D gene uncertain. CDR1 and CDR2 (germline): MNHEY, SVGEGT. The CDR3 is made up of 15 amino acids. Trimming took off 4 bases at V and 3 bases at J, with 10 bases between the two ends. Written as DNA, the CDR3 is TGTGCCAGCAGTTTCGGGAGAATCTATAATTCACCCCTCCACTTT. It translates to CASSFGRIYNSPLHF.

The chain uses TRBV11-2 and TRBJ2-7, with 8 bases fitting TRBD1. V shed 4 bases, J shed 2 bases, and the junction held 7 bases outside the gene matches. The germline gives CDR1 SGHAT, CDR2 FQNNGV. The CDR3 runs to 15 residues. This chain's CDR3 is CASSSTGTGAYEQYF. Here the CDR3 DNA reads TGTGCCAGCAGCTCCACCGGGACAGGAGCCTACGAGCAGTACTTC. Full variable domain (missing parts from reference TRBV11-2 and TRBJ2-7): EAGVAQSPRYKIIEKRQSVAFWCNPISGHATLYWYQQILGQGPKLLIQFQNNGVVDDSQLPKDRFSAERLKGVDSTLKIQPAKLEDSAVYLCASSSTGTGAYEQYFGPGTRLTVT.

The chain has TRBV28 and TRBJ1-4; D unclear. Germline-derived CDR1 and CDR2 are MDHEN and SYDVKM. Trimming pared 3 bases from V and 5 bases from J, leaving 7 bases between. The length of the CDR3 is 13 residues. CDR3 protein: CASSFPPNEKLFF. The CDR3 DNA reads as TGTGCCAGCAGTTTCCCCCCGAATGAAAAACTGTTTTTT. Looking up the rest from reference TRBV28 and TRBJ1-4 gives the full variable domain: DVKVTQSSRYLVKRTGEKVFLECVQDMDHENMFWYRQDPGLGLRLIYFSYDVKMKEKGDIPEGYSVSREKKERFSLILESASTNQTSMYLCASSFPPNEKLFFGSGTQLSVL.

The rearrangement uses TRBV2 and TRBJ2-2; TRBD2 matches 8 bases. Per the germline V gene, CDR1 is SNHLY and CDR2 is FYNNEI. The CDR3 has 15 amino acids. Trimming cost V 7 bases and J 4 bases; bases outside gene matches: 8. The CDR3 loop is CASTTGGLVTGELFF. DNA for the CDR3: TGTGCCAGCACCACGGGAGGGCTTGTCACCGGGGAGCTGTTTTTT. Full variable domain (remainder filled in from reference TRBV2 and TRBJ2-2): EPEVTQTPSHQVTQMGQEVILRCVPISNHLYFYWYRQILGQKVEFLVSFYNNEISEKSEIFDDQFSVERPDGSNFTLKIRSTKLEDSAMYFCASTTGGLVTGELFFGEGSRLTVL.

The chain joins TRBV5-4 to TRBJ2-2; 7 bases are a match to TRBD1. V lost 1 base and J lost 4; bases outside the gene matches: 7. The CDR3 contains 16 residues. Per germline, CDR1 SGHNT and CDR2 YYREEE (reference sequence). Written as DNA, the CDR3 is TGTGCCAGCAGCTTGAGACAGGGTTCGGTCACCGGGGAGCTGTTTTTT. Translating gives CASSLRQGSVTGELFF.

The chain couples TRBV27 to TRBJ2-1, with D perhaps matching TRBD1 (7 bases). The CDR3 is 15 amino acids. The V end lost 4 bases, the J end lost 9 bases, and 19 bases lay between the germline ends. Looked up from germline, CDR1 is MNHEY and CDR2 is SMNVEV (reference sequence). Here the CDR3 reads CASSSTPTGTGEQFF. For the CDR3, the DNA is TGTGCCAGCAGTTCCACACCGACAGGGACTGGTGAGCAGTTCTTC.

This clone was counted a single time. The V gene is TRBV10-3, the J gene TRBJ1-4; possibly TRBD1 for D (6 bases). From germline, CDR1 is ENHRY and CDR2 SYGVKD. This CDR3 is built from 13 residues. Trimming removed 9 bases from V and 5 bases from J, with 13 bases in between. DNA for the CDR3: TGTGCCATTGCGGAAGGACAGAATGAAAAACTGTTTTTT. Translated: CAIAEGQNEKLFF.